The 31 T cell receptor beta chains reported below all come from one sample, sequenced in a study of blood T cell repertoires in COVID-19. Measured with immunoSEQ multiplex PCR; TCRdb has only the in-frame clones, and not every one. This table has around 25,000 clones, around four fifths appearing once. The sample consisted of peripheral blood. The source is a man older than 75 with active or convalescent COVID-19.

This clone appeared a few times. The chain has TRBV6-5 and TRBJ1-2, with D possibly being TRBD1 (5 bases). Germline V gives CDR1 MNHEY, CDR2 SVGAGI. Trimming removed 6 bases from V and 5 bases from J, with 19 bases in between. CDR3 size: 15 residues. This CDR3 reads CASRRDSVSPYGYTF. Here the CDR3 DNA reads TGTGCCAGCAGAAGGGACTCTGTTTCCCCATATGGCTACACCTTC.

The chain recombines TRBV14 with TRBJ1-6; D is possibly TRBD1 (5 bases). Trimming took 3 bases from V and 2 from J, leaving 8 bases between them. The CDR3 is 15 amino acids. The germline gives CDR1 SGHDN, CDR2 FVKESK. The chain's CDR3 is CASSQTGAYNSPLHF. The DNA of the CDR3 is TGTGCCAGCAGCCAGACGGGGGCCTATAATTCACCCCTCCACTTT.

This clone was seen only a few times. This chain joins TRBV19 and TRBJ1-1; 8 bases align to TRBD1. Germline V gene sequence: CDR1 LNHDA, CDR2 SQIVND (reference sequence). The CDR3 runs 16 residues. V lost 6 bases to trimming and J lost 5 bases; unmatched junction nucleotides: 14. CDR3 DNA sequence: TGTGCCAGTAGCCTATCCGCAGGACAGGGATATACTGAAGCTTTCTTT. Its translation is CASSLSAGQGYTEAFF.

The CDR3 here is CASSLVRGVSYNEQFF. As DNA, the CDR3 is TGTGCCAGCAGCTTAGTTCGGGGGGTCTCCTACAATGAGCAGTTCTTC. The chain uses TRBV7-9 and TRBJ2-1; 7 nucleotides match TRBD2. The ends lost 1 base at V and 0 bases at J; junction bases unmatched: 3. This CDR3 is 16 amino acids long. Germline-derived CDR1 and CDR2 are SEHNR and FQNEAQ (reference sequence).

The chain couples TRBV27 to TRBJ1-1; D might be TRBD1 (6 bases). V lost 5 bases, J lost 0 bases, and 13 bases lay in between. The CDR3 has 15 residues. The germline V gene has CDR1 MNHEY and CDR2 SMNVEV (reference sequence). The CDR3 region has the DNA TGTGCCAGCAGTCCGGAGGACAGCATGAACACTGAAGCTTTCTTT. Translated: CASSPEDSMNTEAFF.

This chain joins TRBV5-1 and TRBJ2-3, with 13 bases fitting TRBD2. Looked up from germline, CDR1 is SGHRS and CDR2 is YFSETQ. The CDR3 totals 16 residues. V lost 4 bases, J lost 3 bases, and 5 bases stayed unmatched. CDR3 amino acids: CASSARTSGGTDTQYF. CDR3 DNA sequence: TGCGCCAGCAGCGCCAGGACTAGCGGGGGAACAGATACGCAGTATTTT.

This clone was recorded only once. This chain joins TRBV5-1 and TRBJ1-1, with 8 bases fitting TRBD1. This CDR3 has 13 residues. V lost 4 bases and J lost 3; bases outside the gene matches: 2. Germline assignment: CDR1 SGHRS and CDR2 YFSETQ. CDR3 protein: CASSETGDTEAFF. The CDR3 nucleotides read TGCGCCAGCAGCGAGACAGGGGACACTGAAGCTTTCTTT.

The chain carries TRBV7-9 and TRBJ2-2; 9 bases match TRBD1. The CDR3 totals 15 residues. Germline V gene data show CDR1 as SEHNR and CDR2 as FQNEAQ (reference sequence). The V and J ends lost 4 bases and 7 bases, in that order; junction bases with no gene match: 7. CDR3 sequence: CASSSRTGEDGELFF. As DNA, the CDR3 is TGTGCCAGCAGCTCGAGGACAGGGGAGGACGGGGAGCTGTTTTTT.

The chain links TRBV6-5 to TRBJ2-7, with 7 bases identical to TRBD1. V trimming: 0 bases; J trimming: 0 bases; junction bases outside the gene matches: 2. Germline assignment: CDR1 MNHEY and CDR2 SVGAGI. This CDR3 comprises 15 residues. The CDR3, as DNA: TGTGCCAGCAGTTACTCACAGGGGAGCTCCTACGAGCAGTACTTC. Translation gives CASSYSQGSSYEQYF.

The J gene is TRBJ2-3, the V gene TRBV20-1; 10 bases match TRBD2. CDR3 length: 14 residues. Trimming at V came to 3 bases and at J to 12 bases, leaving 12 bases not matched to a gene. In germline, CDR1 is DFQATT, CDR2 SNEGSKA (reference sequence). CDR3 in amino acids: CSASRLAGAPDQYF. The CDR3 bases are TGCAGTGCTAGTAGGCTAGCGGGGGCCCCTGATCAGTATTTT.

V gene TRBV7-8 combines with J gene TRBJ2-7; 7 positions match TRBD2. With V trimmed by 7 bases and J by 3 bases, 15 bases remained unmatched. The germline gives CDR1 SGHVS, CDR2 FQNEAQ. The CDR3 covers 16 residues. Here the CDR3 reads CASTHLIGGSLYEQYF. CDR3 in DNA: TGTGCCAGCACCCATTTAATTGGCGGGAGCCTCTACGAGCAGTACTTC.

This chain connects TRBV5-1 to TRBJ2-7; perhaps TRBD1 as D (5 bases). Between the trimmed V and J ends, which lost 0 bases and 3 bases, there was a span of 7 bases. This CDR3 has 13 residues. Germline V gene sequence: CDR1 SGHRS, CDR2 YFSETQ. In DNA, the CDR3 is TGCGCCAGCAGCTTGGGCAGGGTCTACGAGCAGTACTTC. Protein product: CASSLGRVYEQYF. Drawing the rest from reference TRBV5-1 and TRBJ2-7, the complete variable domain is KAGVTQTPRYLIKTRGQQVTLSCSPISGHRSVSWYQQTPGQGLQFLFEYFSETQRNKGNFPGRFSGRQFSNSRSEMNVSTLELGDSALYLCASSLGRVYEQYFGPGTRLTVT.

The chain recombines TRBV18 with TRBJ2-2; D is uncertain. V was cut by 2 bases and J by 0 bases, with 4 bases left in between. Germline V CDR1 and CDR2: KGHSH, LQKENI. The CDR3 totals 14 residues. The CDR3, as DNA: TGTGCCAGCTCACCAAGCGCGAACACCGGGGAGCTGTTTTTT. Residues: CASSPSANTGELFF. The full variable domain, its missing parts supplied by reference TRBV18 and TRBJ2-2, is NAGVMQNPRHLVRRRGQEARLRCSPMKGHSHVYWYRQLPEEGLKFMVYLQKENIIDESGMPKERFSAEFPKEGPSILRIQQVVRGDSAAYFCASSPSANTGELFFGEGSRLTVL.

The CDR3 DNA reads as TGTGCCAGCAGTTTAAGAGGCTTGGGGGCGGGTCAGCCCCAGCATTTT. Translating it yields CASSLRGLGAGQPQHF. The chain employs TRBV28 and TRBJ1-5; the D gene is possibly TRBD1 (6 bases). Looked up from germline, CDR1 is MDHEN and CDR2 is SYDVKM. The CDR3 totals 16 residues. With 2 bases removed from V and 6 bases from J, the gap between germline ends came to 17 bases.

This clone was counted a few times. CDR3: CASSPRQGSYYGYTF. The CDR3, as DNA: TGTGCCAGCAGCCCCCGACAGGGTTCCTACTATGGCTACACCTTC. This rearrangement joins TRBV27 to TRBJ1-2; 7 bases align to TRBD1. Trimming cost V 6 bases and J 3 bases; bases outside gene matches: 10. Germline values: CDR1 MNHEY, CDR2 SMNVEV (reference sequence). This CDR3 region has 15 residues.

The chain links TRBV10-3 to TRBJ1-1; possible D gene TRBD1, 5 bases. The CDR3 covers 14 residues. In germline, CDR1 is ENHRY, CDR2 SYGVKD. Between the trimmed V and J ends, which lost 3 bases and 4 bases, there was a span of 12 bases. DNA of the CDR3: TGTGCCATCAGTGAACGGGGGGGATCCACTGAAGCTTTCTTT. Protein sequence: CAISERGGSTEAFF.

In its sample, this clone was seen once. The J gene is TRBJ1-3, the V gene TRBV7-9; tentative D call: TRBD1 (5 bases). Trimming removed 1 base from V and 3 bases from J, with 7 bases in between. The germline gives CDR1 SEHNR, CDR2 FQNEAQ (reference sequence). This CDR3 has 14 residues. CDR3 sequence reads: CASSLGQFGNTIYF. DNA of the CDR3: TGTGCCAGCAGCTTAGGACAGTTTGGAAACACCATATATTTT.

The chain couples TRBV24-1 to TRBJ2-3; D might be TRBD1 (5 bases). The CDR3 spans 16 residues. The V end lost 0 bases, the J end lost 3 bases, and 12 bases lay between the germline ends. CDR1 KGHDR and CDR2 SFDVKD come from the germline V gene. CDR3 nucleotide sequence: TGTGCCACCAGTGATTTGCAAAGGGGTAGGACAGATACGCAGTATTTT. It translates to CATSDLQRGRTDTQYF.

This chain uses TRBV27 with TRBJ2-7, with 7 bases fitting TRBD1. Germline V lookup: CDR1 MNHEY, CDR2 SMNVEV (reference sequence). V gave up 6 bases and J gave up 1 base; unmatched junction bases: 9. This CDR3 region has 15 residues. This CDR3 reads CASSLRDSKSYEQYF. The CDR3 DNA reads TGTGCCAGCAGCCTCCGGGACAGCAAATCCTACGAGCAGTACTTC.

In its sample, this clone was seen a few times. This rearrangement joins TRBV7-2 to TRBJ2-7; 15 positions match TRBD2. This CDR3 has 15 residues. The germline gives CDR1 SGHTA, CDR2 FQGNSA. After removal of 4 bases from V and 4 bases from J, the junction contained 2 bases not matched to a gene. The CDR3 coding sequence is TGTGCCAGCAGCTCCGGACTAGCGGGAGGGTACGAGCAGTACTTC. Translating gives CASSSGLAGGYEQYF.

This clone was seen once. This chain uses TRBV18 with TRBJ2-7; maybe TRBD1 (6 bases). The V end was cut by 4 bases, the J end by 4 bases, with 14 bases between. The CDR3 length is 14 residues. Germline V CDR1 and CDR2: KGHSH, LQKENI. The CDR3 here is CASSLQGDQYEQYF. In DNA, the CDR3 is TGTGCCAGCTCACTACAGGGAGATCAGTACGAGCAGTACTTC.

J is TRBJ2-2 and V is TRBV5-6, with a weak D call TRBD2 (5 bases). This CDR3 contains 15 residues. V was pared by 0 bases and J by 9 bases, with 15 bases between. Germline CDR1 and CDR2: SGHDT and YYEEEE. The CDR3 loop reads CASSLGLAAGWELFF. Written as DNA, the CDR3 is TGTGCCAGCAGCTTGGGGCTGGCGGCGGGTTGGGAGCTGTTTTTT.

The gene calls are TRBV9 and TRBJ2-6; no clear D gene. The CDR3 is made up of 17 amino acids. CDR1 and CDR2 from the germline V gene are SGDLS and YYNGEE. V dropped 7 bases and J dropped 0 bases, with 17 bases sitting between them. The CDR3 DNA follows: TGTGCCAGCTCCCCCGGCGGATTCAACTCTGGGGCCAACGTCCTGACTTTC. Amino acid sequence: CASSPGGFNSGANVLTF.

This clone turned up a few times. The chain employs TRBV5-4 and TRBJ2-7; D not resolved. Germline V gene sequence: CDR1 SGHNT, CDR2 YYREEE (reference sequence). V lost 0 bases and J 1 base, leaving 5 bases between the germline ends. CDR3 length equals 13 residues. CDR3: CASSLGQSYEQYF. CDR3 DNA: TGTGCCAGCAGCTTGGGGCAGTCCTACGAGCAGTACTTC.

This sequence joins TRBV7-2 and TRBJ1-2, with a possible D match to TRBD1 (5 bases). The CDR3 totals 15 residues. Trimming removed 5 bases at V and 3 bases at J, with 16 bases between. The germline V gene has CDR1 SGHTA and CDR2 FQGNSA. DNA of the CDR3: TGTGCCAGCAGCCAAGAATGGGGCAGCCACTATGGCTACACCTTC. Protein: CASSQEWGSHYGYTF.

The V and J genes are TRBV24-1 and TRBJ1-1; D perhaps matches TRBD1 (5 bases). V was trimmed by 6 bases and J by 5 bases, leaving 6 bases between them. The germline V gene has CDR1 KGHDR and CDR2 SFDVKD. This CDR3 is 11 amino acids long. CDR3 nucleotide sequence: TGTGCCACCAGTAGGGGAACTGAAGCTTTCTTT. This gives the protein CATSRGTEAFF.

Only a few counts were recorded for this clone. CDR3 protein: CSASGLPGQDLTYEQYF. The CDR3 bases are TGCAGTGCTAGTGGCCTTCCAGGGCAGGATCTTACCTACGAGCAGTACTTC. This chain links TRBV20-1 with TRBJ2-7; perhaps TRBD1 as D (5 bases). The germline V gene encodes CDR1 DFQATT and CDR2 SNEGSKA (reference sequence). CDR3 length: 17 residues. Trimming left V 3 bases short and J 2 bases short, with 23 bases between.

The J gene is TRBJ2-3, the V gene TRBV5-1; 10 bases are a match to TRBD2. CDR1 is SGHRS and CDR2 is YFSETQ in the germline V gene. The CDR3 has 16 residues. Losses at the gene ends were 5 bases for V and 3 bases for J; bases not matched to a gene: 9. In DNA, the CDR3 is TGCGCCAGCAGTCTTGGCCGAGCGGGAGGGACAGATACGCAGTATTTT. It is translated as CASSLGRAGGTDTQYF.

The V gene is TRBV28, the J gene TRBJ1-2; unclear D gene. V shed 6 bases and J shed 5 bases, with 19 bases lying between them. The germline V gene encodes CDR1 MDHEN and CDR2 SYDVKM. This CDR3 is 15 amino acids long. The CDR3 sequence is CASSQRKTGFYGYTF. In nucleotides, the CDR3 is TGTGCCAGCAGCCAAAGGAAGACCGGGTTTTATGGCTACACCTTC.

Only one count was recorded for this clone. J is TRBJ2-3 and V is TRBV4-1, with a tentative D call TRBD2 (6 bases). Germline CDR1 is MGHRA and CDR2 is YSYEKL. The V end was cut by 7 bases, the J end by 8 bases, with 16 bases between. The CDR3 length is 13 residues. CDR3 nucleotide sequence: TGCGCCAGCACCCCCGAGATCGGGGGTACGCAGTATTTT. Its protein product is CASTPEIGGTQYF.

J is TRBJ2-7 and V is TRBV27, with 8 bases matching TRBD2. CDR1 is MNHEY and CDR2 is SMNVEV in the germline V gene (reference sequence). V gave up 1 base and J gave up 5 bases; unmatched junction bases: 4. The CDR3 runs to 14 residues. The CDR3 region is CASSLWSAGDEQYF. CDR3 DNA sequence: TGTGCCAGCAGTTTATGGTCAGCGGGGGACGAGCAGTACTTC.